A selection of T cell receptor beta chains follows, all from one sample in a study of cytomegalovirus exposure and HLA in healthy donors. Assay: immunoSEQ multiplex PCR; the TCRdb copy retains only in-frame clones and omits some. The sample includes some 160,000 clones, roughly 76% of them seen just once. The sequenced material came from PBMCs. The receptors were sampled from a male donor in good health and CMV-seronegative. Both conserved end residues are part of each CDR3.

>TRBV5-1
CASRQGDQETQYF
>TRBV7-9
CASSLARGAYEQYF
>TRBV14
CASSQDHRTGTVEQFF
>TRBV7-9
CSSSLVTGLKGNTEAFF
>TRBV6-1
CASSRPGQVGYGYTF
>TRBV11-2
CASSLDTGAGSPLHF
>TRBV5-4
CASSRSAGGYEQYF
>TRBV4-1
CASSQRTANTGELFF
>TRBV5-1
CASSWSNANTEAFF
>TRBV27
CASSFWTGDEKLFF
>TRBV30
CAWSVLSVSQYF
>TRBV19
CASSQGLGTDTQYF
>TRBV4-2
CASSRWWGGGDEQFF
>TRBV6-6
CASSYFSRGHDQPQHF
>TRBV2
CASSTRSGTEAFF
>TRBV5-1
CASSLAQGWGETQYF
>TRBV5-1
CASSFDGPEGLASTYSSTDTQYF
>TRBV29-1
CSVQGQGYEQYF
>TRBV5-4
CASSHRERGASNF
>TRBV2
CASSGQGNSPLHF
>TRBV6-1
CASSMTGGGYTF
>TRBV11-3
CASSFGGGAVTGELFF
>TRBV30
CAWSEQTYNSPLHF
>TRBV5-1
CASRQQATATSTDTQYF
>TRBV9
CASSPRIRETQYF
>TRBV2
CASSDPTGGDETQYF
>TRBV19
CASSEPGLAYEQYF
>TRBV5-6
CASSYLDEILAKNIQYF
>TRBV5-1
CASSLDGQGTNYGYTF
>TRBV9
CASSPNTAGYEQYF
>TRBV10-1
CASSDPGEETQYF